The 2 T cell receptor beta chains below come from one sample, sequenced in a study of T cell repertoires in cytomegalovirus infection. Each CDR3 protein is one row after TCRdb ran MiXCR on the reads. The sample consists of around 490,000 distinct CDR3 sequences, more than 25% of them appearing once. The specimen sequenced was PBMCs. All receptors come from a human donor in good health (CMV status not recorded). Some clones in this sample may be carry-over from other donors' samples.

This chain joins TRBV19 and TRBJ2-5; TRBD1 matches at 7 bases. Germline V gene lookup returns CDR1 LNHDA and CDR2 SQIVND (reference sequence). The CDR3 is 16 residues long. With 5 bases clipped from V and 2 bases from J, the junction kept 11 bases outside the gene matches. The CDR3, as DNA: TGTGCCAGTAGTCTACAGGGGTATGAAGGACAAGAGACCCAGTACTTC. It yields the protein CASSLQGYEGQETQYF.

This clonotype has more than one count but fewer than ten. This chain uses TRBV10-3 with TRBJ2-1; D possibly corresponds to TRBD2 (6 bases). The V and J ends lost 8 bases and 4 bases respectively, with 15 bases between them. The CDR3 consists of 14 residues. Germline lookup yields CDR1 ENHRY and CDR2 SYGVKD. Here the CDR3 DNA reads TGTGCCATCCGCTCTAGCGACAGATACAATGAGCAGTTCTTC. This gives the protein CAIRSSDRYNEQFF.